This TCR beta chain derives from a study of human T cells and chemical hapten exposure. At the level of the study: A patient group, mainly female, showed alopecia areata, totalis or universalis.

This clonotype was seen many times. Its cognate antigen is unknown. Time point indicated: patch test 1, 2 weeks after DPC sensitization. Treatment described: therapeutic diphenylcyclopropenone sensitization with weekly scalp DPC. Blood collection happened ahead of applying each patch test. TCRdb re-analysed the RACE reads in MiXCR, keeping a single row per CDR3 protein. The sample shows roughly 380,000 distinct CDR3 sequences, more than 4.5% of them seen only once. Notes on the study in general: Clustering by CDR3 similarity yielded significantly more large clusters from expanded TCRs than controls. DPC sensitization produced no change in TCRs with frequency above 1 in 1000.

Germline assignment: CDR1 MNHEY and CDR2 SVGAGI. The CDR3 has 14 residues. V gave up 8 bases and J gave up 7 bases; unmatched junction bases: 9. Sequencing was performed on whole blood, taken in connection with sensitization to the hapten diphenylcyclopropenone (DPC). The chain is built from TRBV6-5 and TRBJ2-2; the match to TRBD2 covers 8 bases. This TCR was recovered from a woman between 45 and 60 years old with alopecia areata. Some clones in this sample may be carry-over from other donors' samples. This chain's CDR3 is CASSWRGVVGELFF. CDR3 nucleotide sequence: TGTGCCAGCTCCTGGCGGGGGGTAGTCGGGGAGCTGTTTTTT.